This TCR beta chain originates from a study of post-analysis software for immune sequencing data. The wider study: Relapsing-remitting, secondary progressive and progressive-relapsing forms made up the multiple sclerosis disease courses. Study-wide points: F measure showed strong co-clustering of same-batch samples. The five TRBV segments detected at higher frequency in patients than in controls included TRBV5-6, TRBV5-1 and TRBV20-1.

Germline V gene sequence: CDR1 SGHRS, CDR2 YFSETQ. The CDR3 consists of 14 residues. cDNA libraries of TCR beta carried unique molecular identifiers. One entry per CDR3 protein, called by TCRdb with MiXCR from the PCR reads. This table holds some 800,000 distinct CDR3 sequences, roughly 50% found once. This clonotype has only a few counts. Its target is not known. Sequenced sample: blood. The V and J genes are TRBV5-1 and TRBJ2-4; D call uncertain. The J call may be incorrect, as the DNA end agrees better with TRBJ2-7. This clonotype was obtained from a girl under 18 with multiple sclerosis. CDR3 bases: TGCGCCAGCAGCTTGTCAGTGGTAAGGAGCGAGCAGTACTTC. Translation gives CASSLSVVRSEQYF.